This entry lists 7 T cell receptor beta chains sequenced from one sample in a study of blood T cell repertoires in COVID-19. Clones were sequenced by immunoSEQ multiplex PCR, and TCRdb holds only the in-frame ones, with some missing. The sample includes about 180,000 clones, approximately 90% of them seen just once. Sequencing used peripheral blood. Source of these receptors: a woman aged 25 to 39 with acute or convalescent COVID-19.

The rearrangement links TRBV9 to TRBJ1-3; no definite D call. With 3 bases removed from V and 8 bases from J, the gap between germline ends came to 18 bases. CDR3 size: 15 residues. CDR1 is SGDLS and CDR2 is YYNGEE in the germline V gene. This CDR3 is CASSATGILGDTIYF. The CDR3 DNA reads as TGTGCCAGCAGCGCAACCGGGATTTTGGGTGACACCATATATTTT.

The J gene is TRBJ2-5, the V gene TRBV10-3; a possible D gene is TRBD1 (5 bases). The CDR3 covers 12 residues. V dropped 7 bases and J dropped 4 bases, with 10 bases sitting between them. The germline gives CDR1 ENHRY, CDR2 SYGVKD. Here the CDR3 DNA reads TGTGCCATCAAGGACAACTTAGAGACCCAGTACTTC. It encodes CAIKDNLETQYF.

This clone occurred once. This chain joins TRBV5-8 and TRBJ2-5; 13 bases line up with TRBD2. The V and J ends lost 0 bases and 5 bases, in that order; junction bases with no gene match: 13. CDR1 and CDR2 (germline): SGHTS, YDEGEE. This CDR3 is 19 amino acids long. The CDR3 protein is CASSLAPRTSGSSEETQYF. CDR3 coding DNA: TGTGCCAGCAGCTTGGCTCCCCGGACTAGCGGGAGCTCCGAGGAGACCCAGTACTTC.

This clone showed up just once. The chain has TRBV28 and TRBJ1-5; D perhaps matches TRBD1 (5 bases). The CDR3 runs 11 residues. V lost 5 bases and J lost 9, with 8 bases in between. CDR1 is MDHEN, CDR2 SYDVKM, per germline. CDR3 coding DNA: TGTGCCAGCAGTCAAAGGGGGCCCCAGCATTTT. This gives the protein CASSQRGPQHF.

The chain carries TRBV5-1 and TRBJ2-1; D unresolved. The ends were cut back, 7 bases at V and 4 bases at J, with 9 bases in the middle. Germline-derived CDR1 and CDR2 are SGHRS and YFSETQ. This CDR3 spans 12 amino acids. The CDR3 region has the DNA TGCGCCAGCTCGGTCCCTTACAATGAGCAGTTCTTC. As protein: CASSVPYNEQFF.

The V gene is TRBV10-3, the J gene TRBJ2-1; a possible D gene is TRBD1 (5 bases). V dropped 6 bases and J dropped 5 bases, with 17 bases sitting between them. Looked up from germline, CDR1 is ENHRY and CDR2 is SYGVKD. This CDR3 has 15 residues. This chain's CDR3 is CAISPRVAKNNEQFF. CDR3 sequence (DNA): TGTGCCATCAGCCCCAGGGTGGCAAAGAACAATGAGCAGTTCTTC.

The rearrangement links TRBV7-9 to TRBJ2-1; 7 nucleotides align to TRBD2. From germline, CDR1 is SEHNR and CDR2 FQNEAQ (reference sequence). V was clipped by 5 bases and J by 5 bases; unmatched bases: 6. The CDR3 extends over 14 amino acids. DNA for the CDR3: TGTGCCAGCAGCCTCAGCGGGGCGCACAATGAGCAGTTCTTC. Translating it yields CASSLSGAHNEQFF.